This T cell receptor beta chain appears in the sequencing data of a study of cytomegalovirus exposure and HLA in healthy donors. General observations from the study: A later analysis found TCR association rates differed by HLA locus, highest for DRB1 and lowest for HLA-C. The majority of CMV-associated TCR beta chains were reported as apparently HLA-restricted in a later analysis.

Trimming cost V 3 bases and J 0 bases; bases outside gene matches: 5. CDR3 length: 16 residues. The germline V gene has CDR1 MNHNS and CDR2 SASEGT. As for this clone: Its specificity is unknown.

PCR used 60 Vbeta primers and 13 Jbeta primers. Here immunoSEQ multiplex PCR was the method, and the copy in TCRdb shows in-frame clones only, minus some. The table has about 200,000 clones, around 80% seen once. The V and J genes are TRBV6-1 and TRBJ1-1; the match to TRBD1 covers 9 bases. The sequencing input was PBMCs. This sequence was found in a woman in her twenties or thirties in good health and CMV-seropositive. CDR3 sequence (DNA): TGTGCCAGCAGTGACAGAGGACAGGGGATGAACACTGAAGCTTTCTTT. Its protein is CASSDRGQGMNTEAFF.